The present T cell receptor (beta chain) was sequenced within a study of shared clonotypes between healthy human individuals. Study results and limitations: Estimated richness was generally greater in naive than memory subsets.

Remarks on this clone: Its antigen is unidentified.

Germline V gives CDR1 SGHNT, CDR2 YYREEE (reference sequence). CDR3 length: 16 amino acids. V shed 0 bases and J 4 bases; nucleotides not matched to a gene: 9. The assay was immunoSEQ multiplex PCR, and TCRdb's table has in-frame clones only and misses some. The sample has around 2.5 million clones, roughly 93% seen once. The chain carries TRBV5-4 and TRBJ2-7, with 8 positions matching TRBD2. The sequenced material came from naive CD4+ T cells from PBMCs. Sample subset: CD45RA+ positively selected. This clonotype was sampled from a man between 18 and 35 years old in good health. Some clones in this sample may be carry-over from other donors' samples. The CDR3 loop reads CASSLVKAGGLYEQYF. As DNA, the CDR3 is TGTGCCAGCAGCTTGGTGAAGGCGGGAGGCCTTTACGAGCAGTACTTC.